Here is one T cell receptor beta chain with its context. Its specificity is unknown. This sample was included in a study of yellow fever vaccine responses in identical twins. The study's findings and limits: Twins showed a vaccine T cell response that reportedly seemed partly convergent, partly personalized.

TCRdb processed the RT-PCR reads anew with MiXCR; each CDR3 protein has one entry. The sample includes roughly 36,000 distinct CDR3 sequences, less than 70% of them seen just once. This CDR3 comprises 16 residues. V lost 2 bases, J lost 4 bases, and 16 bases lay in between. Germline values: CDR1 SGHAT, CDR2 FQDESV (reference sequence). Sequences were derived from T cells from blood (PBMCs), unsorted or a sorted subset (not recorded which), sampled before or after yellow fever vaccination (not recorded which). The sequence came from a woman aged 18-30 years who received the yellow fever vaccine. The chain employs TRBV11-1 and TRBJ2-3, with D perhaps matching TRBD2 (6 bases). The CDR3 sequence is CASSLIGRTNSDTQYF. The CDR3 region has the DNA TGTGCCAGCAGCTTAATTGGACGGACTAATTCAGATACGCAGTATTTT. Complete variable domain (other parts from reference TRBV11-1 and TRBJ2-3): EAEVAQSPRYKITEKSQAVAFWCDPISGHATLYWYRQILGQGPELLVQFQDESVVDDSQLPKDRFSAERLKGVDSTLKIQPAELGDSAMYLCASSLIGRTNSDTQYFGPGTRLTVL.